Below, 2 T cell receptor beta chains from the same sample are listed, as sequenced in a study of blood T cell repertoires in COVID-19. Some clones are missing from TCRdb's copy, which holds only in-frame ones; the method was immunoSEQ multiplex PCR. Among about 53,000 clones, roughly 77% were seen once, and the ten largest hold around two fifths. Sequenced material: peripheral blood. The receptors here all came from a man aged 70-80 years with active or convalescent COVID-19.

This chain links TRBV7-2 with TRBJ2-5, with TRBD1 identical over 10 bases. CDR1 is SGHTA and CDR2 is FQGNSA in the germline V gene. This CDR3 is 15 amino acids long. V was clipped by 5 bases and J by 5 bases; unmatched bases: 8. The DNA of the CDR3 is TGTGCCAGCAGCCCGGAGGGACAGGGGTTGGAGACCCAGTACTTC. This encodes CASSPEGQGLETQYF.

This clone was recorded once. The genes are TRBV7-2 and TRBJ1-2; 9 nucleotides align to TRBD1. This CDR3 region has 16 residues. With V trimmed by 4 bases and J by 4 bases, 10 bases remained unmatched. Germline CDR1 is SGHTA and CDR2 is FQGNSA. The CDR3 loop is CASSSGMGQGVYGYTF. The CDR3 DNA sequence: TGTGCCAGCAGCTCTGGAATGGGACAGGGAGTCTATGGCTACACCTTC.